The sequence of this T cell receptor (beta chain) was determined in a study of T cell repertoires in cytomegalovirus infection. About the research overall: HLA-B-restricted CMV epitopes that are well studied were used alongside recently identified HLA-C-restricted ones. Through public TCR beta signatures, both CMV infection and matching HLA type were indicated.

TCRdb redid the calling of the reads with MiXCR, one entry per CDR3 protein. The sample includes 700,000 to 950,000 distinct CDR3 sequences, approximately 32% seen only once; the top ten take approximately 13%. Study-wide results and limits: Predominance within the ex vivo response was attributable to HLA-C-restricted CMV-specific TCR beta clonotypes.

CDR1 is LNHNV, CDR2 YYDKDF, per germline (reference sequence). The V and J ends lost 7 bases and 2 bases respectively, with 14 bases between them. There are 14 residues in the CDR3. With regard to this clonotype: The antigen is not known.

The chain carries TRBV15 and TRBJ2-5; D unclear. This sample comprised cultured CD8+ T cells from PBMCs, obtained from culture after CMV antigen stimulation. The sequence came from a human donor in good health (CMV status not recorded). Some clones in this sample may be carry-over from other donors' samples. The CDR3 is CATKGGEVQETQYF. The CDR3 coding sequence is TGTGCCACCAAGGGTGGGGAAGTTCAAGAGACCCAGTACTTC.